The rows below give T cell receptor beta chains drawn from one sample of a study of blood T cell repertoires in COVID-19. The data were produced by immunoSEQ multiplex PCR, yet TCRdb's version contains in-frame clones alone and is incomplete. The table has 150,000 or so clones, roughly 86% seen once. Sequencing was performed on peripheral blood. These TCRs come from a woman aged 50 to 60 with acute or convalescent COVID-19. Each CDR3 is given with its conserved first and last residue. Each record gives: D gene, J gene, clone size, V gene, CDR3 DNA, CDR3 protein. The D gene is left open where the match is weak. The listing skips clone size in some rows; elsewhere it reads once, few, many or a size class.

TRBD1 | TRBJ2-7 | NA | TRBV24-1 | TGTGCCACCAGTGATAGGGGACAGGGTGGTGACGAGCAGTACTTC | CATSDRGQGGDEQYF
NA | TRBJ2-7 | NA | TRBV27 | TGTGCCAGCAGTTTATTCAGGGGCTACGAGCAGTACTTC | CASSLFRGYEQYF
NA | TRBJ1-1 | once | TRBV6-2/TRBV6-3 | TGTGCCAGCAGTTACTCCACACTGAACACTGAAGCTTTCTTT | CASSYSTLNTEAFF
NA | TRBJ2-5 | NA | TRBV21-1 | TGTGCCAGCAGCATTTCCGGGACAGGGTATCAAGAGACCCAGTACTTC | CASSISGTGYQETQYF
TRBD1 | TRBJ2-1 | NA | TRBV4-1 | TGCGCCAGCAGCCACGGGACAGCCTTTTCCTACAATGAGCAGTTCTTC | CASSHGTAFSYNEQFF
NA | TRBJ1-3 | NA | TRBV2 | TGTGCCAGCAAAAAGGAGGTAGTTGAGGACACCATATATTTT | CASKKEVVEDTIYF
NA | TRBJ1-2 | NA | TRBV20-1 | TGCAAGGGGAGGTGGAACTATGGCTACACCTTC | CKGRWNYGYTF
NA | TRBJ2-5 | NA | TRBV6-4 | TGTGCCAGCAACTTAGTGCTCGGTCACCAAGAGACCCAGTACTTC | CASNLVLGHQETQYF
TRBD1 | TRBJ2-7 | NA | TRBV5-4 | TGTGCCAGCAGCGATCCGGGACAGGGCTACGAGCAGTACTTC | CASSDPGQGYEQYF
NA | TRBJ2-5 | NA | TRBV21-1 | TGTGCCAGCAGCAAAGAGGGGGGGCGAAGAGAGACCCAGTACTTC | CASSKEGGRRETQYF
NA | TRBJ1-6 | NA | TRBV5-1 | TGCGCCAGCAGCTTGGACAGGTCACGATCACCCCTCCACTTT | CASSLDRSRSPLHF
TRBD1 | TRBJ2-7 | NA | TRBV12-3/TRBV12-4 | TGTGCCAGCAGCCTGACAGGGCTGGGACAGTACTTC | CASSLTGLGQYF
NA | TRBJ2-2 | NA | TRBV19 | TGTGCCAGTAGTCCCAGGCAGGGGACCGGGGAGCTGTTTTTT | CASSPRQGTGELFF
NA | TRBJ2-3 | NA | TRBV6-5 | TGTGCCAGCAGTCCCTACTTCACAGATACGCAGTATTTT | CASSPYFTDTQYF
NA | TRBJ1-1 | NA | TRBV7-6 | TGTGCCAGCGCGGGCAGGGAGGGAAACACTGAAGCTTTCTTT | CASAGREGNTEAFF
NA | TRBJ1-6 | NA | TRBV3-1/TRBV3-2 | TGTGCCAGCAGCCCAGGACAGAATAATTCACCCCTCCACTTT | CASSPGQNNSPLHF
NA | TRBJ1-2 | NA | TRBV30 | TGTGCCTGGAGTGTACGGAGGGATGGCTACACCTTC | CAWSVRRDGYTF